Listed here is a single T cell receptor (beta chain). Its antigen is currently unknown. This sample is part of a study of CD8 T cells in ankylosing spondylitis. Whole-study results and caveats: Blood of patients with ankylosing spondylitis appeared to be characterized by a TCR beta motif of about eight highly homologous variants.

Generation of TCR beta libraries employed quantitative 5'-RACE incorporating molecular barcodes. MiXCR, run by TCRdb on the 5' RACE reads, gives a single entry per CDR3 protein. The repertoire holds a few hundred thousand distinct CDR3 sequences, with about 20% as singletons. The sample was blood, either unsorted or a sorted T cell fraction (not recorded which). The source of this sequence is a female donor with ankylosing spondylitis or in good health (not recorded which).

The CDR3 region has the DNA TGCGCCAGCAGCCAAGATCTGGGGACGGGATTCTACGAGCAGTACTTC. It codes for CASSQDLGTGFYEQYF. V gene TRBV4-1 combines with J gene TRBJ2-7; D is tentatively TRBD1 or TRBD2 (5 bases each). V was shortened by 0 bases and J by 3 bases, with 15 bases between the two germline ends. Germline loops: CDR1 MGHRA, CDR2 YSYEKL. The CDR3 is 16 residues long.